The present T cell receptor (beta chain) was sequenced within a study of T-cell memory formation after mild COVID-19. General study points: Some responding clones appeared in pre-infection memory, suggesting cross-reactive memory joined. Among clones contracting day 15 to 85, CD4/CD8 was balanced, whereas later expanders leaned CD4+. Clones that contracted clustered mainly in CM and EM if CD4+ and in EMRA if CD8+. What remained unconfirmed was the SARS-CoV-2 specificity of second-wave clones peaking on day 37.

This clonotype was detected only a few times. Its antigen remains unidentified. The CDR3 sequence is 13 residues long. Per the germline V gene, CDR1 is KGHSH and CDR2 is LQKENI. V dropped 3 bases and J dropped 4 bases, with 9 bases sitting between them. TCRdb re-analysed the 5' RACE reads in MiXCR, keeping a single row per CDR3 protein. Of 200,000 to 250,000 distinct CDR3 sequences in the sample, 8% to 11% were seen once. The sequenced sample consisted of PBMCs or a T cell subset sorted from them (not recorded which). The TCR sequence derives from a man aged 18-30 years who had mild COVID-19 (a few samples of this study predate the infection). Cell type and time point are not known. The chain uses TRBV18 and TRBJ1-2; TRBD1 is a possible D gene (5 bases). The CDR3 reads CASSPDKSYGYTF. The DNA of the CDR3 is TGTGCCAGCTCACCGGACAAGTCCTATGGCTACACCTTC.